Listed below are T cell receptor beta chains from one sample, sequenced in a study of T cells after posttransplantation cyclophosphamide. Clones were read by immunoSEQ multiplex PCR, and TCRdb kept only the in-frame ones, dropping some. This table holds approximately 23,000 clones, about 82% found once. Material: PBMCs. These receptors originate from a woman aged 55-70 years with a blood cancer, CMV-positive, and with a related stem cell donor. Each CDR3 is given with its conserved first and last residue. The D gene is left open where the match is weak. Where a row states a size, it is once, few, many or the class of an expanded clone; other rows omit it.

cdr3_aa d_call clone_size v_call
CASSLDRASYEQYF TRBD1 - TRBV27
CASTKRVPNTEAFF - - TRBV9
CATSRGGSGVQNEQFF - few TRBV15
CASSVYRAGSPEAFF - - TRBV7-9
CASRTQGYEQYF - few TRBV6-1
CASSSLLLAGSTDTQYF TRBD2 - TRBV5-6
CATSGQGNQPQHF - - TRBV15
CASSWTSGSGANVLTF TRBD2 - TRBV7-9
CASRLGQGAKDTQYF TRBD1 - TRBV4-1
CASSWNWQGTEKLFF - - TRBV5-4
CASSSTGQTSYNEQFF - - TRBV5-1
CASSQDSLAVRGRNEQFF TRBD1 few TRBV4-2
CAISESGTSGSEQYF TRBD2 - TRBV10-3
CASIRREGYEQYF - - TRBV6-5
CASSYRGQSTEAFF TRBD1 - TRBV27
CATRDWAQPQHF - once TRBV6-1
CASSLRPQGEQYF - - TRBV11-3
CASSWGQGMTSGLYNEQFF - - TRBV11-2
CASLIGNTEAFF - - TRBV18
CASSEGGTSTDTQYF TRBD2 - TRBV6-1
CASSQVDRVSAGYTF TRBD1 - TRBV4-1
CAWSDRQGAYEQYF TRBD1 - TRBV30
CATSREFQGIHEQYF - - TRBV15
CASSGRQAFSYNEQFF - - TRBV6-1
CASRNHRTGTTDTQYF TRBD1 - TRBV27
CASRKTGTVDLETQYF TRBD1 - TRBV19
CASSENHSGRHEQYF - - TRBV10-1
CASSDPGGGGYTF TRBD1 - TRBV6-1
CASSAESGGREVEADTQYF TRBD2 once TRBV9
CASNPGQGTEAFF TRBD1 - TRBV5-5
CASSLGVSGSSDTQYF TRBD2 - TRBV5-1
CASRTGTGANYGYTF TRBD1 - TRBV19
CASSPVLSGAYNEQFF TRBD2 - TRBV27
CASSLQANYGYTF - - TRBV5-1
CASSNQQGAEAFF - - TRBV7-9
CSASAGQAPFF TRBD1 - TRBV20-1
CASKTSGSPYNEQFF TRBD2 medium-sized TRBV2
CASSLLQGALEQYF TRBD1 - TRBV5-1
CASSWSSGGTDTQYF TRBD2 - TRBV7-9
CASSPRTSGSSYEQYF TRBD2 - TRBV7-9
CASSSILHNEQFF - - TRBV7-2